Below, 8 T cell receptor beta chains from the same sample are listed, as sequenced in a study of T cell responses to AZD1222 COVID-19 vaccine. Method: immunoSEQ multiplex PCR; TCRdb's copy keeps in-frame clones and lacks some. The profile shows about 100,000 clones, approximately 89% of them singletons. Sequencing used peripheral blood, obtained 28 days after the second AZD1222 dose. Receptors were obtained from an adult who received the AZD1222 COVID-19 vaccine.

The chain carries TRBV5-8 and TRBJ2-5, with D maybe TRBD1 (5 bases). The CDR3 runs 14 residues. Trimming pared 0 bases from V and 3 bases from J, leaving 9 bases between. The germline CDR1 and CDR2 sequences are SGHTS and YDEGEE. The CDR3, as DNA: TGTGCCAGCAGCTTGGGTCACAGGAAAGAGACCCAGTACTTC. Protein: CASSLGHRKETQYF.

The V call is TRBV7-8, the J call TRBJ2-7; a weak D match, TRBD2 (6 bases). Germline-derived CDR1 and CDR2 are SGHVS and FQNEAQ. The CDR3 is made up of 15 amino acids. The V end lost 8 bases, the J end lost 4 bases, and 21 bases lay between the germline ends. CDR3 loop: CASLPYSRGGYEQYF. CDR3 DNA: TGTGCCAGCCTACCCTACTCTAGGGGAGGATACGAGCAGTACTTC.

The J gene is TRBJ1-1, the V gene TRBV11-2; 7 bases align to TRBD1. V trimming: 3 bases; J trimming: 4 bases; junction bases outside the gene matches: 11. CDR1 is SGHAT and CDR2 is FQNNGV in the germline V gene. The length of the CDR3 is 16 residues. The CDR3 DNA sequence: TGTGCCAGCAGCTTCCTCTATGGACAGGAGGGCACTGAAGCTTTCTTT. This sequence encodes CASSFLYGQEGTEAFF.

This clone appeared once. The chain recombines TRBV7-3 with TRBJ1-1, with 7 nucleotides matching TRBD1. Germline loops: CDR1 SGHTA, CDR2 FQGTGA. V was pared by 2 bases and J by 0 bases, with 12 bases of the junction left unmatched. The CDR3 is 18 residues long. For the CDR3, the DNA is TGTGCCAGCAGCTTAGGGTTACAGGGGCGCGGGTTGAACACTGAAGCTTTCTTT. This codes for CASSLGLQGRGLNTEAFF.

The V and J genes are TRBV6-2 or TRBV6-3 and TRBJ2-2; D perhaps matches TRBD2 (5 bases). In germline, CDR1 is MNHEY, CDR2 SVGEGT. This CDR3 comprises 16 residues. The V end lost 2 bases, the J end lost 3 bases, and 13 bases lay between the germline ends. CDR3 sequence: CASSYQLVSHTGELFF. CDR3 coding DNA: TGTGCCAGCAGTTACCAACTAGTGAGTCACACCGGGGAGCTGTTTTTT.

V and J are TRBV7-8 and TRBJ1-1; 8 nucleotides match TRBD1. CDR1 is SGHVS and CDR2 is FQNEAQ in the germline V gene. Losses at the gene ends were 4 bases for V and 11 bases for J; bases not matched to a gene: 12. The CDR3 runs 14 residues. CDR3 sequence reads: CASSSHGQGSFAFF. The CDR3 DNA is TGTGCCAGCAGCTCCCATGGACAGGGTAGCTTTGCTTTCTTT.

V usage is TRBV2 and J usage is TRBJ2-7; D call uncertain. Trimming cost V 7 bases and J 2 bases, with 18 bases left between them. CDR1 SNHLY and CDR2 FYNNEI come from the germline V gene. This CDR3 comprises 15 residues. The CDR3 region has the DNA TGTGCCAGCACCCCCGGGCCGCCAGAAACCTACGAGCAGTACTTC. Translation gives CASTPGPPETYEQYF.

CDR3 sequence reads: CASSPTGFSGANVLTF. The CDR3 coding sequence is TGCGCCAGCAGCCCGACAGGCTTCTCTGGGGCCAACGTCCTGACTTTC. The chain employs TRBV5-1 and TRBJ2-6; D perhaps matches TRBD1 (6 bases). The CDR3 is 16 residues long. V lost 4 bases and J 0 bases, leaving 11 bases between the germline ends. Germline CDR1 reads SGHRS; CDR2 reads YFSETQ.